A single sample gave rise to the 17 T cell receptor beta chains below, sequenced in a study of blood T cells in healthy people across ages. Primers used in a second PCR of about 7 to 11 cycles were a sample-barcoded 5' primer and a J-beta primer mix. MiXCR was run by TCRdb on the 5' RACE reads, yielding one entry per CDR3 protein. The profile covers about 800,000 distinct CDR3 sequences, with around a quarter appearing a single time and approximately 4% taken by the ten largest. This same sample was also part of a study on T cells of mothers and their children.

Material for sequencing was blood. These TCRs come from a boy between 10 and 17 years old in good health.

This clonotype was recorded a few times. The V gene is TRBV21-1, the J gene TRBJ1-1. TRBV21-1 constitutes a pseudogene. The CDR3 contains 13 residues. CDR3 protein: CATKVGQRIEAFF. The DNA of the CDR3 is TGTGCCACCAAGGTAGGGCAGAGGATTGAAGCTTTCTTT.

The V and J genes are TRBV4-1 and TRBJ2-5; D ambiguous. The last part of the DNA fits TRBJ2-1 better; the J call may be wrong. Germline V lookup: CDR1 MGHRA, CDR2 YSYEKL. There are 16 residues in the CDR3. The CDR3 here is CASSLRTGFLGDEQFF. The CDR3 nucleotides are TGCGCCAGCAGCCTGAGAACCGGGTTTTTAGGAGATGAGCAGTTCTTC.

This rearrangement joins TRBV27 to TRBJ2-7, with D tentatively TRBD2 (6 bases). This CDR3 has 13 amino acids. V lost 8 bases to trimming and J lost 7 bases, with 18 bases between them. CDR1 is MNHEY and CDR2 is SMNVEV in the germline V gene (reference sequence). The CDR3 DNA sequence: TGTGCCAGCGGAAAACAAGGGGCGGGGGAGCAGTACTTC. Translated: CASGKQGAGEQYF.

This chain joins TRBV12-3 or TRBV12-4 and TRBJ1-1; 7 nucleotides align to TRBD1. With 5 bases clipped from V and 0 bases from J, the junction kept 6 bases outside the gene matches. CDR3 length: 15 amino acids. The CDR3: CASSPQGQMNTEAFF. CDR3 coding DNA: TGTGCCAGCAGTCCACAGGGACAGATGAACACTGAAGCTTTCTTT.

The V and J genes are TRBV4-3 and TRBJ1-4; no firm D call. In germline, CDR1 is LGHNA, CDR2 YSLEER. The CDR3 loop spans 13 amino acids. Trimming took 1 base from V and 8 from J, leaving 8 bases between them. CDR3 amino acids: CASSQAQREKLFF. The CDR3 DNA is TGCGCCAGCAGCCAAGCCCAGCGAGAAAAACTGTTTTTT.

The J gene is TRBJ1-4, the V gene TRBV6-2 or TRBV6-3; 7 bases line up with TRBD1. The CDR3 is 14 residues long. CDR1 and CDR2 (germline): MNHEY, SVGEGT. Unmatched junction bases numbered 7, after V lost 8 bases and J lost 4 bases. The CDR3 is CASSTGQLNEKLFF. The CDR3 DNA reads TGTGCCAGCTCGACGGGACAGCTTAATGAAAAACTGTTTTTT.

CDR3 in DNA: TGCAGTGCTAGAATTCCTAGCGGGCGACCCTACAATGAGCAGTTCTTC. This sequence encodes CSARIPSGRPYNEQFF. The chain recombines TRBV20-1 with TRBJ2-1, with TRBD2 matching 8 bases. CDR3 size: 16 residues. CDR1 DFQATT and CDR2 SNEGSKA come from the germline V gene (reference sequence). V shed 2 bases, J shed 2 bases, and the junction held 8 bases outside the gene matches.

This clonotype turned up a few times. The rearrangement uses TRBV20-1 and TRBJ1-6, with TRBD1 matching over 10 bases. Trimming removed 8 bases from V and 9 bases from J; junction bases left unmatched: 7. CDR1 and CDR2 (germline): DFQATT, SNEGSKA (reference sequence). CDR3 size: 13 residues. This CDR3 reads CSTSDRGRSPLHF. CDR3 bases: TGCAGTACCTCAGACAGGGGGCGTTCACCCCTCCACTTT.

V is TRBV5-5 and J is TRBJ2-5; no reliable D call. The J call may be faulty, since TRBJ2-7 better matches the DNA end. The CDR3 contains 13 residues. CDR1 and CDR2 (germline): SGHKS, YYEKEE (reference sequence). The CDR3 DNA reads as TGTGCCAGCAGCCTATGGAGTCCCTACGAGCAGTACTTC. Its translation is CASSLWSPYEQYF.

J is TRBJ2-4 and V is TRBV24-1; D may be TRBD1 (6 bases). The CDR3 totals 18 residues. CDR1 KGHDR and CDR2 SFDVKD come from the germline V gene. The V and J ends lost 4 bases and 0 bases respectively, with 18 bases between them. The CDR3 is CATSEHRTEAIAKNIQYF. CDR3 coding DNA: TGTGCCACCAGTGAGCACAGGACAGAGGCAATAGCCAAAAACATTCAGTACTTC.

The rearrangement links TRBV2 to TRBJ2-3; TRBD2 might be the D (5 bases). CDR1 and CDR2 from the germline V gene are SNHLY and FYNNEI. V lost 6 bases and J lost 6, with 19 bases in between. This CDR3 has 15 amino acids. The CDR3 coding sequence is TGTGCCAGCAGGAATAGCGTTCCCTCGCAGGATACGCAGTATTTT. It encodes CASRNSVPSQDTQYF.

This clonotype was detected only a few times. The V call is TRBV2, the J call TRBJ1-3, with a possible D match to TRBD1 (5 bases). Trimming stripped 6 bases from V and 4 bases from J, with 19 bases between. The CDR3 has 16 residues. CDR1 is SNHLY and CDR2 is FYNNEI in the germline V gene. The CDR3 region has the DNA TGTGCCAGCAGCGACCACCGGGGGGGAGTGGGAAACACCATATATTTT. It specifies CASSDHRGGVGNTIYF.

The rearrangement links TRBV29-1 to TRBJ2-4; maybe TRBD1 (6 bases). The V gene lost 4 bases and the J gene lost 0 bases, with 10 bases spanning the gap. The CDR3 runs to 14 residues. Looked up from germline, CDR1 is SQVTM and CDR2 is ANQGSEA. The CDR3 DNA reads as TGCAGCGTTGTGGACAGACTAGCCAAAAACATTCAGTACTTC. As protein: CSVVDRLAKNIQYF.

The rearrangement joins TRBV7-2 to TRBJ1-2; no reliable D call. The CDR3 consists of 13 residues. The germline V and J ends were trimmed by 0 bases and 10 bases, with 12 bases remaining between them. The germline gives CDR1 SGHTA, CDR2 FQGNSA. CDR3 protein: CASSLAPGSLYTF. CDR3 nucleotides: TGTGCCAGCAGCTTAGCCCCGGGATCCCTCTACACCTTC.

This rearrangement joins TRBV28 to TRBJ2-2; 10 bases map to TRBD1. The CDR3 consists of 16 residues. In germline, CDR1 is MDHEN, CDR2 SYDVKM. V dropped 6 bases and J dropped 3; count of bases not matched to a gene: 7. CDR3 sequence reads: CASSFAGTGDTGELFF. The CDR3 nucleotides read TGTGCCAGCAGCTTCGCTGGGACAGGGGACACCGGGGAGCTGTTTTTT.

This clonotype has a handful of counts. The chain combines TRBV6-1 with TRBJ2-3; 7 nucleotides agree with TRBD1. V lost 6 bases to trimming and J lost 2 bases; unmatched junction nucleotides: 11. This CDR3 is built from 16 residues. Germline-derived CDR1 and CDR2 are MNHNS and SASEGT. CDR3: CASSPDPGQLTDTQYF. CDR3 coding DNA: TGTGCCAGCAGCCCTGACCCGGGACAGCTCACAGATACGCAGTATTTT.

This clonotype was counted only a few times. The chain recombines TRBV14 with TRBJ1-2, with TRBD1 as a possible D gene (5 bases). Germline V gene lookup returns CDR1 SGHDN and CDR2 FVKESK. The CDR3 runs to 15 residues. V gave up 4 bases and J gave up 6 bases, with 18 bases separating them. The CDR3 spells CASSRHTNGGHGYTF. The CDR3 DNA reads as TGTGCCAGCAGCCGACACACGAACGGGGGTCATGGCTACACCTTC.